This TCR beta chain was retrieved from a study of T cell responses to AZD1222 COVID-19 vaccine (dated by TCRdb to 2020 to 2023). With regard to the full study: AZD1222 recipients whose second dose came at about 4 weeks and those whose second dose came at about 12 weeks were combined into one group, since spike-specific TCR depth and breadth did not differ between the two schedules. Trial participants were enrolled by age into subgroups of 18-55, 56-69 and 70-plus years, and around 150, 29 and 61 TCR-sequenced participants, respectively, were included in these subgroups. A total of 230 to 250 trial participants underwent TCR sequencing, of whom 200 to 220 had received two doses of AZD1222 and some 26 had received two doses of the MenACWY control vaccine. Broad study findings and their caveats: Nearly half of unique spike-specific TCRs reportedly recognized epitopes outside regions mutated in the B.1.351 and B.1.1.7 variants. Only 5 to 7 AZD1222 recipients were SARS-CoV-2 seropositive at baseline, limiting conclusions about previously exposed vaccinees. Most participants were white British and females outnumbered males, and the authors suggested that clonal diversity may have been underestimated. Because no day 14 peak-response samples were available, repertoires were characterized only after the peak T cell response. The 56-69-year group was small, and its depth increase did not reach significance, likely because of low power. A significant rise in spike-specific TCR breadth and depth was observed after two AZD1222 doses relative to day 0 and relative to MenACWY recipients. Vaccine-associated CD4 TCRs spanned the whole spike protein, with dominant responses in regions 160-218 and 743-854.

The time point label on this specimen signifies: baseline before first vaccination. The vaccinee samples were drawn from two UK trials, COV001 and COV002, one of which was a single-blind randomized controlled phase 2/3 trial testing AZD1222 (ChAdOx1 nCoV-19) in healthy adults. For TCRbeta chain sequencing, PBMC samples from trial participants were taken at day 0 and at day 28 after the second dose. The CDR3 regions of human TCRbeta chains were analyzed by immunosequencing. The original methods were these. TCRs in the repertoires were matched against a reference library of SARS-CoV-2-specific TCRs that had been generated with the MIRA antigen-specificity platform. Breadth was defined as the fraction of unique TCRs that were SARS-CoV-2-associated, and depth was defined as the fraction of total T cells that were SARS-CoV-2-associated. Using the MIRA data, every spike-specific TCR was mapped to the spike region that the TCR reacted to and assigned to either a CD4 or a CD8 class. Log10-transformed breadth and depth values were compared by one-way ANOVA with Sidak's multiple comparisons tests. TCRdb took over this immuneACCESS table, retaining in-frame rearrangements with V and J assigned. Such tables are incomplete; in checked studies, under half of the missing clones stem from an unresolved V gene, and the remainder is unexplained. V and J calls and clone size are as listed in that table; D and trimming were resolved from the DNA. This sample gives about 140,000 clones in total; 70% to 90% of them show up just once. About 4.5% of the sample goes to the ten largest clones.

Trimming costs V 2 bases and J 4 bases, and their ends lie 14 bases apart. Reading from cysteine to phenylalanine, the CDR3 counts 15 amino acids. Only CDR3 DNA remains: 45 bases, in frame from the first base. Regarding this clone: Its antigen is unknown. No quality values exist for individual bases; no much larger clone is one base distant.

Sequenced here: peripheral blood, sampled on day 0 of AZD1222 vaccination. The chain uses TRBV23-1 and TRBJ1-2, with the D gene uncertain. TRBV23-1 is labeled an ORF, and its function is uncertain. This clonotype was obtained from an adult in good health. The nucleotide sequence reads TGCGCCAGCAGTCAAGAATCCCCCGGAGGCTATGGCTACACCTTC. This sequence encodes CASSQESPGGYGYTF.